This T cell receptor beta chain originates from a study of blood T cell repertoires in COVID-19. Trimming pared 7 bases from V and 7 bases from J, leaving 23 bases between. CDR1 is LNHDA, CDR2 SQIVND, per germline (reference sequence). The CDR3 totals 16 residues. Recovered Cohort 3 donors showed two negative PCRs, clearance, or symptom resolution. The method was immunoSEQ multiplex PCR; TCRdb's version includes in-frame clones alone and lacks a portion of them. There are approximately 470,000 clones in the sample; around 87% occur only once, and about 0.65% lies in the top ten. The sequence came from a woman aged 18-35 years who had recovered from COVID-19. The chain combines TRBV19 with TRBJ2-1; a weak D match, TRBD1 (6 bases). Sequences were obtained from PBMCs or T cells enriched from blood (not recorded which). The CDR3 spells CASTSNRAGAGNEQFF. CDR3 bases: TGTGCCAGTACCTCTAACAGGGCAGGGGCAGGTAATGAGCAGTTCTTC.